The 31 T cell receptor beta chains listed next were all sequenced from one sample in a study of somatic mutations in cytotoxic T cells in rheumatoid arthritis. Some clones are missing from TCRdb's copy, which holds only in-frame ones; the method was immunoSEQ multiplex PCR. The repertoire holds more than 15,000 clones, with 65% to 70% as singletons. Material: CD8+ T cells sorted from blood. Receptors originate from an adult with rheumatoid arthritis.

V gene TRBV28 combines with J gene TRBJ2-7; D gene uncertain. CDR3 length: 14 amino acids. Trimming stripped 6 bases from V and 2 bases from J, with 14 bases between. Per germline, CDR1 MDHEN and CDR2 SYDVKM. DNA of the CDR3: TGTGCCAGCAGCACAACGGTCGCCGCCTACGAGCAGTACTTC. This gives the protein CASSTTVAAYEQYF. The full variable domain, with the rest looked up from reference TRBV28 and TRBJ2-7, is DVKVTQSSRYLVKRTGEKVFLECVQDMDHENMFWYRQDPGLGLRLIYFSYDVKMKEKGDIPEGYSVSREKKERFSLILESASTNQTSMYLCASSTTVAAYEQYFGPGTRLTVT.

The chain recombines TRBV9 with TRBJ1-5; 10 nucleotides align to TRBD1. CDR1 and CDR2 (germline): SGDLS, YYNGEE. After removal of 2 bases from V and 5 bases from J, the junction contained 4 bases not matched to a gene. This CDR3 region has 15 residues. Here the CDR3 reads CASSVSGTGDQPQHF. DNA of the CDR3: TGTGCCAGCAGCGTTTCCGGGACAGGGGATCAGCCCCAGCATTTT.

The chain links TRBV7-9 to TRBJ2-7; weak D call: TRBD2 (5 bases). This CDR3 is 13 amino acids long. The V end lost 6 bases, the J end lost 7 bases, and 16 bases lay between the germline ends. Per germline, CDR1 SEHNR and CDR2 FQNEAQ (reference sequence). In DNA, the CDR3 is TGTGCCAGCAGTCCACCCCCGGGAAGGGAGCAGTACTTC. Residues: CASSPPPGREQYF.

V is TRBV5-6 and J is TRBJ1-5; the match to TRBD1 covers 9 bases. With V trimmed by 3 bases and J by 6 bases, 4 bases remained unmatched. The germline CDR1 and CDR2 sequences are SGHDT and YYEEEE. The CDR3 sequence is 14 residues long. In DNA, the CDR3 is TGTGCCAGCAGCTGGGGACAGGGAGGTCAGCCCCAGCATTTT. This gives the protein CASSWGQGGQPQHF.

The chain recombines TRBV5-6 with TRBJ2-7; either TRBD1 or TRBD2 may supply D (5 bases each). V was shortened by 7 bases and J by 3 bases, with 14 bases between the two germline ends. The CDR3 length is 13 residues. Germline loops: CDR1 SGHDT, CDR2 YYEEEE. The CDR3 bases are TGTGCCAGCGCGACCGGGACCCTCTACGAGCAGTACTTC. This codes for CASATGTLYEQYF.

V usage is TRBV5-1 and J usage is TRBJ2-7; no clear D. Germline-derived CDR1 and CDR2 are SGHRS and YFSETQ. V shed 0 bases and J shed 0 bases, with 7 bases lying between them. There are 14 residues in the CDR3. CDR3 bases: TGCGCCAGCAGCTTGGAGGTTGGCTCCTACGAGCAGTACTTC. This translates into CASSLEVGSYEQYF.

The count of this clone is one. V usage is TRBV28 and J usage is TRBJ1-4; possible D gene TRBD1, 5 bases. CDR3 length: 12 amino acids. Germline CDR1 reads MDHEN; CDR2 reads SYDVKM. V was trimmed by 6 bases and J by 7 bases, leaving 9 bases between them. The CDR3 nucleotides read TGTGCCAGCAGGCGGGACTTTGAAAAACTGTTTTTT. Translating gives CASRRDFEKLFF.

The rearrangement links TRBV6-5 to TRBJ2-7; no firm D call. V lost 2 bases and J 6 bases, leaving 8 bases between the germline ends. The germline gives CDR1 MNHEY, CDR2 SVGAGI. The CDR3 runs 12 residues. The CDR3, as DNA: TGTGCCAGCAGTTACCGTGGGATCGAGCAGTACTTC. It codes for CASSYRGIEQYF.

This chain uses TRBV6-5 with TRBJ1-5; tentative D call: TRBD1 (6 bases). The V end lost 6 bases, the J end lost 6 bases, and 12 bases lay between the germline ends. This CDR3 spans 13 amino acids. CDR1 and CDR2 from the germline V gene are MNHEY and SVGAGI. CDR3 nucleotides: TGTGCCAGCAGCTCAGGGGCTCGTCAGCCCCAGCATTTT. Translation gives CASSSGARQPQHF.

The rearrangement uses TRBV9 and TRBJ1-1, with D maybe TRBD1 (6 bases). Trimming took off 4 bases at V and 3 bases at J, with 13 bases between the two ends. Germline values: CDR1 SGDLS, CDR2 YYNGEE. The CDR3 is 14 amino acids. The CDR3 spells CASSPTGLDTEAFF. CDR3 nucleotides: TGTGCCAGCAGCCCGACAGGATTGGACACTGAAGCTTTCTTT.

The chain has TRBV28 and TRBJ1-5; D is unresolved. The CDR3 is made up of 17 amino acids. V was pared by 6 bases and J by 0 bases, with 18 bases between. Germline-derived CDR1 and CDR2 are MDHEN and SYDVKM. CDR3 region: CASRQDPEIRSNQPQHF. CDR3 nucleotide sequence: TGTGCCAGCAGGCAAGATCCGGAGATTCGTAGCAATCAGCCCCAGCATTTT.

This rearrangement joins TRBV10-2 to TRBJ1-2; no firm D call. This CDR3 comprises 14 residues. V lost 3 bases, J lost 4 bases, and 12 bases lay in between. Germline V CDR1 and CDR2: WSHSY, SAAADI. The CDR3 DNA reads as TGCGCCAGCAGTGAAGGCGAGTACGGCTATGGCTACACCTTC. As protein: CASSEGEYGYGYTF.

About this clone itself: This CDR3 is also generated by other DNA sequences in the sample. The chain uses TRBV5-6 and TRBJ1-5; D is ambiguous. CDR1 is SGHDT and CDR2 is YYEEEE in the germline V gene. V was shortened by 4 bases and J by 1 base, with 6 bases between the two germline ends. The CDR3 runs 13 residues. The CDR3 sequence is CASSLGSNQPQHF. CDR3 sequence (DNA): TGTGCCAGCAGCCTTGGGAGCAATCAGCCCCAGCATTTT.

By share of the sample, this clone is medium-sized. The chain links TRBV6-5 to TRBJ2-3; TRBD1 matches at 8 bases. Germline CDR1 is MNHEY and CDR2 is SVGAGI. V gave up 5 bases and J gave up 1 base; unmatched junction bases: 5. The CDR3 consists of 15 residues. For the CDR3, the DNA is TGTGCCAGCAGTCAGGACAGGGACGGCACAGATACGCAGTATTTT. Its translation is CASSQDRDGTDTQYF.

The CDR3, as DNA: TGTGCCAGCAGGGACGGGGTAACAGATACGCAGTATTTT. This gives the protein CASRDGVTDTQYF. This chain joins TRBV7-9 and TRBJ2-3; tentative D call: TRBD2 (5 bases). V lost 6 bases and J lost 3, with 10 bases in between. CDR1 is SEHNR and CDR2 is FQNEAQ in the germline V gene (reference sequence). This CDR3 is built from 13 residues. The whole variable domain, remainder taken from reference TRBV7-9 and TRBJ2-3, is DTGVSQNPRHKITKRGQNVTFRCDPISEHNRLYWYRQTLGQGPEFLTYFQNEAQLEKSRLLSDRFSAERPKGSFSTLEIQRTEQGDSAMYLCASRDGVTDTQYFGPGTRLTVL.

V and J are TRBV7-9 and TRBJ2-1; weak D call: TRBD2 (6 bases). The CDR3 sequence is 12 residues long. Germline loops: CDR1 SEHNR, CDR2 FQNEAQ (reference sequence). V was clipped by 4 bases and J by 7 bases, with 8 bases between them. The CDR3 here is CASSSGLNEQFF. CDR3 bases: TGTGCCAGCAGCTCCGGACTAAATGAGCAGTTCTTC.

The rearrangement joins TRBV6-5 to TRBJ1-4; no reliable D call. CDR3 length: 12 amino acids. V dropped 0 bases and J dropped 7 bases, with 3 bases sitting between them. In germline, CDR1 is MNHEY, CDR2 SVGAGI. CDR3 in amino acids: CASSYSGEKLFF. CDR3 bases: TGTGCCAGCAGTTACTCGGGTGAAAAACTGTTTTTT.

This clone appeared a few times. The V and J genes are TRBV25-1 and TRBJ1-2; no firm D call. The germline CDR1 and CDR2 sequences are MGHDK and SYGVNS. V lost 8 bases and J 8 bases, leaving 9 bases between the germline ends. The length of the CDR3 is 10 residues. DNA for the CDR3: TGTGCCAGCTGGCTGGGAGGCTACACCTTC. Translated: CASWLGGYTF.

The sample holds a few counts of this clone. Other DNA sequences in the same sample also yield this CDR3. The chain is built from TRBV6-5 and TRBJ2-7; unclear D gene. The CDR3 is made up of 12 amino acids. The germline CDR1 and CDR2 sequences are MNHEY and SVGAGI. With 5 bases removed from V and 2 bases from J, the gap between germline ends came to 7 bases. For the CDR3, the DNA is TGTGCCAGCAGTCCAGGTACCTACGAGCAGTACTTC. Protein product: CASSPGTYEQYF.

This sequence joins TRBV28 and TRBJ1-5; D is perhaps TRBD1 (5 bases). CDR1 and CDR2 from the germline V gene are MDHEN and SYDVKM. Between the trimmed V and J ends, which lost 3 bases and 1 base, there was a span of 7 bases. This CDR3 contains 14 residues. The CDR3 DNA reads as TGTGCCAGCAGTTTTCAGGGAAGCAATCAGCCCCAGCATTTT. This sequence encodes CASSFQGSNQPQHF.

The rearrangement uses TRBV27 and TRBJ2-7, with TRBD1 matching over 7 bases. This CDR3 comprises 16 residues. Germline assignment: CDR1 MNHEY and CDR2 SMNVEV (reference sequence). Trimming cost V 4 bases and J 7 bases; bases outside gene matches: 16. Here the CDR3 DNA reads TGTGCCAGCAGTTCGGGGACAGCGGACCTCTATGAGGAGCAGTACTTC. It codes for CASSSGTADLYEEQYF.

The chain is built from TRBV27 and TRBJ1-6; D not certain. There are 12 residues in the CDR3. The germline gives CDR1 MNHEY, CDR2 SMNVEV (reference sequence). The germline V and J ends were trimmed by 2 bases and 7 bases, with 3 bases remaining between them. CDR3 amino acids: CASSLRNSPLHF. CDR3 DNA: TGTGCCAGCAGTTTAAGAAATTCACCCCTCCACTTT.

This chain joins TRBV7-2 and TRBJ2-5; no clear D gene. This CDR3 spans 16 amino acids. CDR1 is SGHTA and CDR2 is FQGNSA in the germline V gene. V lost 4 bases and J lost 4, with 19 bases in between. The CDR3 DNA sequence: TGTGCCAGCAGCTCCCCCTCGGCTGGATATGGAGAGACCCAGTACTTC. Residues: CASSSPSAGYGETQYF.

This rearrangement joins TRBV7-9 to TRBJ2-1; D gene uncertain. There are 12 residues in the CDR3. CDR1 SEHNR and CDR2 FQNEAQ come from the germline V gene (reference sequence). V lost 4 bases to trimming and J lost 4 bases, with 5 bases between them. The CDR3 protein is CASSSGYNEQFF. DNA for the CDR3: TGTGCCAGCAGCTCTGGGTACAATGAGCAGTTCTTC.

The chain carries TRBV4-1 and TRBJ1-2, with no clear D. There are 11 residues in the CDR3. The ends were cut back, 7 bases at V and 6 bases at J, with 9 bases in the middle. Germline CDR1 and CDR2: MGHRA and YSYEKL. The CDR3 loop is CASKGANGYTF. The CDR3 DNA reads as TGCGCCAGCAAGGGTGCGAATGGCTACACCTTC.

CDR3 sequence: CASSSDRGAGNTIYF. DNA for the CDR3: TGTGCCAGCAGCTCGGACAGGGGGGCAGGAAACACCATATATTTT. The chain has TRBV6-1 and TRBJ1-3; 10 nucleotides line up with TRBD1. The germline V gene encodes CDR1 MNHNS and CDR2 SASEGT. CDR3 length: 15 residues. Unmatched junction bases numbered 6, after V lost 6 bases and J lost 4 bases.

This clone was detected only a few times. The CDR3 sequence is CASSLTGNTGELFF. The CDR3 nucleotides are TGTGCCAGCAGTTTAACAGGGAACACCGGGGAGCTGTTTTTT. The chain uses TRBV28 and TRBJ2-2; possible D gene TRBD1, 5 bases. The CDR3 is made up of 14 amino acids. Germline-derived CDR1 and CDR2 are MDHEN and SYDVKM. Trimming took 2 bases from V and 1 from J, leaving 5 bases between them.

This clone is classed as medium-sized (0.01 to 0.1%). V gene TRBV4-2 combines with J gene TRBJ1-1, with D perhaps TRBD1 (5 bases). The V end lost 4 bases, the J end lost 4 bases, and 10 bases lay between the germline ends. Germline V lookup: CDR1 LGHNA, CDR2 YNFKEQ. The CDR3 spans 13 residues. CDR3 amino acids: CASSPSGGTEAFF. CDR3 nucleotide sequence: TGTGCCAGCAGCCCCTCGGGGGGCACTGAAGCTTTCTTT.

The chain combines TRBV11-1 with TRBJ1-4, with TRBD1 identical over 9 bases. With V trimmed by 5 bases and J by 5 bases, 3 bases remained unmatched. This CDR3 contains 14 residues. CDR1 SGHAT and CDR2 FQDESV come from the germline V gene (reference sequence). This chain's CDR3 is CASSHGTGNEKLFF. CDR3 bases: TGTGCCAGCAGCCACGGGACAGGGAATGAAAAACTGTTTTTT. The whole variable domain, filled in from reference TRBV11-1 and TRBJ1-4, reads EAEVAQSPRYKITEKSQAVAFWCDPISGHATLYWYRQILGQGPELLVQFQDESVVDDSQLPKDRFSAERLKGVDSTLKIQPAELGDSAMYLCASSHGTGNEKLFFGSGTQLSVL.

This clone appeared a few times. This chain joins TRBV10-1 and TRBJ1-5, with D uncertain. The CDR3 runs 14 residues. The germline V gene encodes CDR1 WNHNN and CDR2 SYGVQD (reference sequence). Trimming took 4 bases from V and 0 from J, leaving 7 bases between them. This CDR3 is CASSGSNSNQPQHF. CDR3 coding DNA: TGCGCCAGCAGTGGCAGCAATAGCAATCAGCCCCAGCATTTT.

The chain employs TRBV4-2 and TRBJ1-2; D remains unclear. The germline V gene has CDR1 LGHNA and CDR2 YNFKEQ. The CDR3 covers 17 residues. V was trimmed by 0 bases and J by 2 bases, leaving 16 bases between them. CDR3 amino acids: CASSQDSGRSQNYGYTF. The CDR3 DNA sequence: TGTGCCAGCAGCCAAGATTCGGGCAGATCACAGAACTATGGCTACACCTTC.